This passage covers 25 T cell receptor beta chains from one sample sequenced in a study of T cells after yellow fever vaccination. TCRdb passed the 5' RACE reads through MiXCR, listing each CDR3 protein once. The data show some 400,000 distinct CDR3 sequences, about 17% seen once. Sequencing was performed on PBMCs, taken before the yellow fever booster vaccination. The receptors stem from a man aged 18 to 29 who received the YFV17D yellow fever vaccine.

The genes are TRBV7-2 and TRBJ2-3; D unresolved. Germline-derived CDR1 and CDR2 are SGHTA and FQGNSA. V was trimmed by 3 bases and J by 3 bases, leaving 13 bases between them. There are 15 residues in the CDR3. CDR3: CASSLQALGTDTQYF. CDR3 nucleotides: TGTGCCAGCAGCTTGCAAGCCCTAGGGACAGATACGCAGTATTTT.

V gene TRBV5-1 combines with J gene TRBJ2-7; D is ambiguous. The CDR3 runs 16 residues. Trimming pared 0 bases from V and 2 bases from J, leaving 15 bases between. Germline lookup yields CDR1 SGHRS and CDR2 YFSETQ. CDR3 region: CASSLVTLGPPYEQYF. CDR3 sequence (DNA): TGCGCCAGCAGCTTGGTAACTCTAGGTCCACCCTACGAGCAGTACTTC.

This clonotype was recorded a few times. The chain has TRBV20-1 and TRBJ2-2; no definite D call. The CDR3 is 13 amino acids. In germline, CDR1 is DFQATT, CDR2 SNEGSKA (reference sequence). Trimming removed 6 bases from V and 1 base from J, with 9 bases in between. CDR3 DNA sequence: TGCAGTGCCGCCCTCAGGAACACCGGGGAGCTGTTTTTT. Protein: CSAALRNTGELFF.

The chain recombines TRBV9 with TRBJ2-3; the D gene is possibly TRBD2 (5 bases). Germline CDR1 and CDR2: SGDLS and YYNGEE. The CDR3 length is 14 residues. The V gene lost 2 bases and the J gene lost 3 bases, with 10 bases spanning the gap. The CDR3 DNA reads TGTGCCAGCAGCGTTGAGACTATAACAGATACGCAGTATTTT. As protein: CASSVETITDTQYF.

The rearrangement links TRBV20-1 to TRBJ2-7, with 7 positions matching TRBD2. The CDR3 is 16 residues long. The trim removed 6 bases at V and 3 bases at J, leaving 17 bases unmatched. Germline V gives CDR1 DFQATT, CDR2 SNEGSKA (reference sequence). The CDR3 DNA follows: TGCAGTGCCGAAAAGGGAGGACTAGTCGACTTCTACGAGCAGTACTTC. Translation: CSAEKGGLVDFYEQYF.

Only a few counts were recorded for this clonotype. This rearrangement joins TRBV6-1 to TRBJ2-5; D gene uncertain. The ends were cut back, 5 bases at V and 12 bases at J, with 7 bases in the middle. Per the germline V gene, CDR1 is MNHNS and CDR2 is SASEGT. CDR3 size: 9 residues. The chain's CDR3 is CASSPSEYF. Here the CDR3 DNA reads TGTGCCAGCAGTCCCTCCGAGTACTTC.

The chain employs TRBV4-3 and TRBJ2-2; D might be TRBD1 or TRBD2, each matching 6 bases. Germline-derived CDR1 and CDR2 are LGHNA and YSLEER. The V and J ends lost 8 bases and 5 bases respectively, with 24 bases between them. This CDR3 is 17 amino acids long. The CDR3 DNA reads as TGCGCCAGCGGGACGGGGGCGAGGATGGCGTCGACCGGGGAGCTGTTTTTT. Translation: CASGTGARMASTGELFF.

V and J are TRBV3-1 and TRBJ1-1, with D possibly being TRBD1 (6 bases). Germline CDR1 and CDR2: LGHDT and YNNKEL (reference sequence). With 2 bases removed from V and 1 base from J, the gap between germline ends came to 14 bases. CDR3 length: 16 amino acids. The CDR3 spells CASSQFGGQPNTEAFF. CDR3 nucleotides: TGTGCCAGCAGCCAATTCGGTGGACAGCCGAACACTGAAGCTTTCTTT.

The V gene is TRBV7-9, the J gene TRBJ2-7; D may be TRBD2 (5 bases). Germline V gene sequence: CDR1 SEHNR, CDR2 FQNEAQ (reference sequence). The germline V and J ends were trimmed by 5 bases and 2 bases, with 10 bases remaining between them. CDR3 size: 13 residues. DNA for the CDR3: TGTGCCAGCAGCGACCCCGGGACCTACGAGCAGTACGTC. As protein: CASSDPGTYEQYV.

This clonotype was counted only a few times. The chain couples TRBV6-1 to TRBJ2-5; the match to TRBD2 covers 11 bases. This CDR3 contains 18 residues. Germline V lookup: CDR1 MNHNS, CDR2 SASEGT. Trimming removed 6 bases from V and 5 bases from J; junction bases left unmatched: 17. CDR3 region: CASSARLAGGPVWETQYF. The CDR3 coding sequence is TGTGCCAGCAGCGCGCGGCTAGCGGGGGGCCCGGTTTGGGAGACCCAGTACTTC.

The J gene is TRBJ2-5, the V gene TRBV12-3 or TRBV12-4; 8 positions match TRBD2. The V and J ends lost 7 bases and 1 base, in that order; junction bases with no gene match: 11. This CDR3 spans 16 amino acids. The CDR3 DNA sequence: TGTGCCAGCAAGGTGGCGGGGGGATACCCCCAAGAGACCCAGTACTTC. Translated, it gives CASKVAGGYPQETQYF.

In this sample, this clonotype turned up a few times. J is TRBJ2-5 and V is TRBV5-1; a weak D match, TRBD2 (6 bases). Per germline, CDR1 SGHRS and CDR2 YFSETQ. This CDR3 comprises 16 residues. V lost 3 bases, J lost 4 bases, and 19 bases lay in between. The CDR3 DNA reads TGCGCCAGCAGCTCGGGGCGGGGAGGTTCTTCAGAGACCCAGTACTTC. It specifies CASSSGRGGSSETQYF.

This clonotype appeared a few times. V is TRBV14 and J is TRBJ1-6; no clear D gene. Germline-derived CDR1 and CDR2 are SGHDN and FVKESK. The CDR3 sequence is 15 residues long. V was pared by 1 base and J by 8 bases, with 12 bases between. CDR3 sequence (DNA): TGTGCCAGCAGCCAAGTGGCGCCAGACCATTCACCCCTCCACTTT. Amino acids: CASSQVAPDHSPLHF.

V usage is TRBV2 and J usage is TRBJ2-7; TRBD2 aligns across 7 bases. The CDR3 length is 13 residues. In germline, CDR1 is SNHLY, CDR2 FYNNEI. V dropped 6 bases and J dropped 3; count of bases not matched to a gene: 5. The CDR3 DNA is TGTGCCAGCAGGTGGGGGGGAGGCTACGAGCAGTACGTC. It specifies CASRWGGGYEQYV.

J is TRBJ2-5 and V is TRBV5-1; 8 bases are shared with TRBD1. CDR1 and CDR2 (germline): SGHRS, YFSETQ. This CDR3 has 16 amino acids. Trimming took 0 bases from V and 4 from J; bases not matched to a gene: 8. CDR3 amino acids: CASSLGTGLGLETQYF. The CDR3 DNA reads TGCGCCAGCAGCTTGGGGACAGGGTTGGGGTTAGAGACCCAGTACTTC.

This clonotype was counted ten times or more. The CDR3 DNA is TGCGCCAGCAGCTTGGGCGGACAGGACAATGAGCAGTTCTTC. Protein product: CASSLGGQDNEQFF. This chain links TRBV5-1 with TRBJ2-1; 7 bases are shared with TRBD1. The V gene end was trimmed by 0 bases and the J gene end by 5 bases; junction bases not matched to a gene: 2. The germline V gene has CDR1 SGHRS and CDR2 YFSETQ. The CDR3 sequence is 14 residues long.

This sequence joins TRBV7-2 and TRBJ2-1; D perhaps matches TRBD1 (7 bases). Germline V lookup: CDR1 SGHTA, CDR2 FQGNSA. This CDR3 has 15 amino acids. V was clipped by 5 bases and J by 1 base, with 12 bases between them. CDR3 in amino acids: CASSAQGTSYNEQFF. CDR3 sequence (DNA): TGTGCCAGCAGCGCACAGGGGACTTCCTACAATGAGCAGTTCTTC.

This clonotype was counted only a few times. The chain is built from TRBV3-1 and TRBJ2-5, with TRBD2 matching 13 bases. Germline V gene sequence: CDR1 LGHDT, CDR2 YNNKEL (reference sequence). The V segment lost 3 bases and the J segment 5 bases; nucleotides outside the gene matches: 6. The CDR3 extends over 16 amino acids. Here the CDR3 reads CASSHGTSGVRETQYF. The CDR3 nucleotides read TGTGCCAGCAGCCACGGGACTAGCGGGGTGAGGGAGACCCAGTACTTC.

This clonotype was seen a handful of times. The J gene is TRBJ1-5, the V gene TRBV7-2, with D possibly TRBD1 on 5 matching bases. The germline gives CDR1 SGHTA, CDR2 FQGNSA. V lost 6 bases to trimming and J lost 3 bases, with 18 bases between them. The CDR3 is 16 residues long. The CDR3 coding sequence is TGTGCCAGCAGTACTAACCCCAGGGCCCCCAATCAGCCCCAGCATTTT. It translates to CASSTNPRAPNQPQHF.

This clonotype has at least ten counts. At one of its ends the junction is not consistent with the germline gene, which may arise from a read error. CDR3 region: CASSSGLVGETQYF. CDR3 coding DNA: TGTGCTAGCAGCTCGGGACTAGTAGGAGAGACCCAGTACTTC. V and J are TRBV7-7 and TRBJ2-5; TRBD2 matches 8 bases. The CDR3 covers 14 residues. CDR1 is SSHAT and CDR2 is FNYEAQ in the germline V gene (reference sequence).

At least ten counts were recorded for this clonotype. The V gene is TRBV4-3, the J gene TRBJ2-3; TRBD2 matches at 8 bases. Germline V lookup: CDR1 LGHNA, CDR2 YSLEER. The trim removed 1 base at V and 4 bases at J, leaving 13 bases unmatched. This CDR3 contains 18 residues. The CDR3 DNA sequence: TGCGCCAGCAGCCAAGGGACTAGCAGCCCTGACCCCGCAGATACGCAGTATTTT. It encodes CASSQGTSSPDPADTQYF.

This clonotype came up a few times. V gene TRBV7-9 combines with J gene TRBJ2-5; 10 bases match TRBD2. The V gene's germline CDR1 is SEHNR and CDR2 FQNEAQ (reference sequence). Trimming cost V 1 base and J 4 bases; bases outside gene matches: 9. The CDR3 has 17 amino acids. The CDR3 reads CASSLVGAGGYRETQYF. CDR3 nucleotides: TGTGCCAGCAGCTTAGTCGGAGCGGGGGGGTATCGAGAGACCCAGTACTTC.

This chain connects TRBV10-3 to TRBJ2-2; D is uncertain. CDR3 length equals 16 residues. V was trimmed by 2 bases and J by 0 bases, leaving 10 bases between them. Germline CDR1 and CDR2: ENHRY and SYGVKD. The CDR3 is CAISEISGSNTGELFF. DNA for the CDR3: TGTGCCATCAGTGAGATTTCCGGGTCGAACACCGGGGAGCTGTTTTTT.

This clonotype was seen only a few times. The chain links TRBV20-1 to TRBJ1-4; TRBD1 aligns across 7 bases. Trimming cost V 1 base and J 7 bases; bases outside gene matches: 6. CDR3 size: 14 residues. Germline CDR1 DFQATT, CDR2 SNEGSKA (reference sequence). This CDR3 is CSARVNRGGEKLFF. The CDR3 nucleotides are TGCAGTGCTAGAGTTAACAGGGGAGGTGAAAAACTGTTTTTT.

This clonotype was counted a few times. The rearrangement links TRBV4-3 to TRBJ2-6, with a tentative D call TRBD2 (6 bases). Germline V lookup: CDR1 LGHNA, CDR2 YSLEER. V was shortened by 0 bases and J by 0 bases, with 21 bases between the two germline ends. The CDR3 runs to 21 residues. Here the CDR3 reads CASSQEARGPEGFSGANVLTF. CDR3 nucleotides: TGCGCCAGCAGCCAAGAGGCTCGGGGTCCGGAGGGGTTCTCTGGGGCCAACGTCCTGACTTTC.